One sample yielded the 8 T cell receptor beta chains listed below, sequenced in a study of blood T cell repertoires in COVID-19. The table came from immunoSEQ multiplex PCR; TCRdb's copy has only in-frame clones and leaves some out. The data show 200,000 to 250,000 clones, 87% seen once. The sample was PBMCs or T cells enriched from blood (not recorded which). All receptors come from a man younger than 35 with acute COVID-19.

The chain carries TRBV11-2 and TRBJ2-1; possibly TRBD1 for D (5 bases). V was shortened by 3 bases and J by 7 bases, with 13 bases between the two germline ends. The CDR3 sequence is 14 residues long. From germline, CDR1 is SGHAT and CDR2 FQNNGV. Written as DNA, the CDR3 is TGTGCCAGCAGCTTCTCTCAGGGTTTAAATGAGCAGTTCTTC. Translated: CASSFSQGLNEQFF.

V is TRBV14 and J is TRBJ1-2; perhaps TRBD1 as D (5 bases). Germline lookup yields CDR1 SGHDN and CDR2 FVKESK. The CDR3 is 15 amino acids. V was trimmed by 1 base and J by 4 bases, leaving 13 bases between them. The CDR3 sequence is CASSQVTGTSYGYTF. CDR3 bases: TGTGCCAGCAGCCAAGTTACTGGGACTAGCTATGGCTACACCTTC. The variable domain in full, with the rest retrieved from reference TRBV14 and TRBJ1-2, is EAGVTQFPSHSVIEKGQTVTLRCDPISGHDNLYWYRRVMGKEIKFLLHFVKESKQDESGMPNNRFLAERTGGTYSTLKVQPAELEDSGVYFCASSQVTGTSYGYTFGSGTRLTVV.

The chain carries TRBV6-5 and TRBJ2-1; D is perhaps TRBD2 (6 bases). Germline V gives CDR1 MNHEY, CDR2 SVGAGI. The V gene lost 7 bases and the J gene lost 1 base, with 11 bases spanning the gap. The CDR3 has 14 amino acids. The CDR3 is CASTPGLSYNEQFF. The CDR3 DNA reads TGTGCCAGCACTCCGGGACTTTCCTACAATGAGCAGTTCTTC.

This chain links TRBV4-1 with TRBJ2-1; D unclear. The CDR3 is made up of 14 amino acids. The V end was cut by 0 bases, the J end by 4 bases, with 7 bases between. Germline CDR1 MGHRA, CDR2 YSYEKL. CDR3 coding DNA: TGCGCCAGCAGCCAAGATGTACTATACAATGAGCAGTTCTTC. Its protein is CASSQDVLYNEQFF.

The rearrangement joins TRBV2 to TRBJ1-2; maybe TRBD1 (6 bases). Per the germline V gene, CDR1 is SNHLY and CDR2 is FYNNEI. V was pared by 0 bases and J by 8 bases, with 13 bases between. This CDR3 region has 14 residues. CDR3 loop: CASSEAQGFGGYTF. The CDR3 bases are TGTGCCAGCAGTGAAGCACAGGGCTTCGGCGGCTACACCTTC.

The CDR3 loop reads CSVESGNTQYF. DNA for the CDR3: TGCAGCGTTGAATCGGGGAATACGCAGTATTTT. The J gene is TRBJ2-3, the V gene TRBV29-1, with D possibly matching TRBD2 (5 bases). The germline gives CDR1 SQVTM, CDR2 ANQGSEA. This CDR3 has 11 residues. V lost 2 bases and J lost 7, with 7 bases in between.

This clone appeared a few times. This chain connects TRBV18 to TRBJ1-1, with D unclear. Looked up from germline, CDR1 is KGHSH and CDR2 is LQKENI. With 3 bases removed from V and 0 bases from J, the gap between germline ends came to 14 bases. CDR3 length: 16 residues. DNA for the CDR3: TGTGCCAGCTCACCGGGCCCTCCTCGCCTGAACACTGAAGCTTTCTTT. Translation: CASSPGPPRLNTEAFF.

The rearrangement links TRBV4-1 to TRBJ2-7; a weak D match, TRBD1 (5 bases). The CDR3 totals 14 residues. Germline loops: CDR1 MGHRA, CDR2 YSYEKL. V was clipped by 3 bases and J by 3 bases, with 12 bases between them. The CDR3 DNA reads TGCGCCAGCAGCCATCCGGACACCTACTACGAGCAGTACTTC. Its translation is CASSHPDTYYEQYF.